The 21 T cell receptor beta chains below all came from one sample that was sequenced in a study of blood T cell repertoires in COVID-19. The method was immunoSEQ multiplex PCR; TCRdb's version includes in-frame clones alone and lacks a portion of them. The sample has 150,000 to 200,000 clones; roughly 84% are singletons. The sequenced sample consisted of PBMCs or T cells enriched from blood (not recorded which). The receptors shown here come from a man in his fifties or sixties who had recovered from COVID-19.

The V and J genes are TRBV6-5 and TRBJ1-1; D is unclear. Trimming pared 10 bases from V and 1 base from J, leaving 13 bases between. This CDR3 is built from 13 residues. Germline loops: CDR1 MNHEY, CDR2 SVGAGI. As DNA, the CDR3 is TGTGCCACGGAGGGTACTTCGAACACTGAAGCTTTCTTT. Translated, it gives CATEGTSNTEAFF.

The chain has TRBV28 and TRBJ1-5; D may be TRBD1 (5 bases). Germline V CDR1 and CDR2: MDHEN, SYDVKM. Trimming removed 3 bases at V and 7 bases at J, with 10 bases between. This CDR3 has 13 residues. Here the CDR3 DNA reads TGTGCCAGCAGTTTCGGGGGAGGACAGCCCCAGCATTTT. Amino acid sequence: CASSFGGGQPQHF. The full variable domain, in which reference TRBV28 and TRBJ1-5 provide the parts outside the CDR3, is DVKVTQSSRYLVKRTGEKVFLECVQDMDHENMFWYRQDPGLGLRLIYFSYDVKMKEKGDIPEGYSVSREKKERFSLILESASTNQTSMYLCASSFGGGQPQHFGDGTRLSIL.

This chain links TRBV28 with TRBJ1-3, with 7 bases lining up with TRBD1. Germline V gives CDR1 MDHEN, CDR2 SYDVKM. The CDR3 is made up of 14 amino acids. Germline trimming cut 3 bases from V and 1 base from J; bases unmatched to any gene: 0. As DNA, the CDR3 is TGTGCCAGCAGTTTCAGGGGGTCTGGAAACACCATATATTTT. Residues: CASSFRGSGNTIYF.

The chain joins TRBV5-4 to TRBJ2-1, with D perhaps matching TRBD2 (7 bases). Germline lookup yields CDR1 SGHNT and CDR2 YYREEE (reference sequence). V was cut by 1 base and J by 8 bases, with 22 bases left in between. This CDR3 region has 17 residues. CDR3 residues: CASSLFPGGPSGDEQFF. The CDR3 coding sequence is TGTGCCAGCAGCTTGTTTCCGGGGGGCCCCTCAGGGGATGAGCAGTTCTTC.

This clone was detected only once. This sequence joins TRBV2 and TRBJ2-1, with 7 bases aligning to TRBD2. The CDR3 covers 16 residues. Trimming cost V 0 bases and J 3 bases; bases outside gene matches: 5. Germline CDR1 SNHLY, CDR2 FYNNEI. CDR3 coding DNA: TGTGCCAGCAGTGAAGCGACGGGAGGCCTCTACAATGAGCAGTTCTTC. It specifies CASSEATGGLYNEQFF. The whole variable domain, remainder taken from reference TRBV2 and TRBJ2-1, is EPEVTQTPSHQVTQMGQEVILRCVPISNHLYFYWYRQILGQKVEFLVSFYNNEISEKSEIFDDQFSVERPDGSNFTLKIRSTKLEDSAMYFCASSEATGGLYNEQFFGPGTRLTVL.

The CDR3 sequence: CASSPVTGLAGAPNTGELFF. The DNA for the CDR3 is TGTGCCAGCTCACCGGTTACAGGACTAGCGGGGGCACCGAACACCGGGGAGCTGTTTTTT. The chain combines TRBV18 with TRBJ2-2; 13 bases match TRBD2. Germline loops: CDR1 KGHSH, CDR2 LQKENI. This CDR3 region has 20 residues. The ends lost 3 bases at V and 0 bases at J; junction bases unmatched: 10.

The chain carries TRBV7-9 and TRBJ2-2, with 11 nucleotides matching TRBD1. V dropped 4 bases and J dropped 2; count of bases not matched to a gene: 6. The CDR3 has 17 amino acids. Germline lookup yields CDR1 SEHNR and CDR2 FQNEAQ (reference sequence). The CDR3 sequence: CASSYPGQGVNTGELFF. In nucleotides, the CDR3 is TGTGCCAGCAGCTACCCGGGACAGGGGGTTAACACCGGGGAGCTGTTTTTT. The full variable domain, its missing parts supplied by reference TRBV7-9 and TRBJ2-2, is DTGVSQNPRHKITKRGQNVTFRCDPISEHNRLYWYRQTLGQGPEFLTYFQNEAQLEKSRLLSDRFSAERPKGSFSTLEIQRTEQGDSAMYLCASSYPGQGVNTGELFFGEGSRLTVL.

In DNA form, the CDR3 reads TGTGCCAGCAGACTGACAGGGGGCTATGGCTACACCTTC. Protein product: CASRLTGGYGYTF. J is TRBJ1-2 and V is TRBV27, with 9 nucleotides matching TRBD1. There are 13 residues in the CDR3. Trimming took 6 bases from V and 4 from J; bases not matched to a gene: 3. Germline V gene data show CDR1 as MNHEY and CDR2 as SMNVEV (reference sequence).

The chain couples TRBV7-2 to TRBJ1-1; 8 nucleotides agree with TRBD1. With 6 bases clipped from V and 0 bases from J, the junction kept 6 bases outside the gene matches. The CDR3 length is 15 residues. The V gene's germline CDR1 is SGHTA and CDR2 FQGNSA. The CDR3 reads CASSYRTGLNTEAFF. Written as DNA, the CDR3 is TGTGCCAGCAGTTATAGGACAGGGCTGAACACTGAAGCTTTCTTT.

The chain recombines TRBV25-1 with TRBJ1-2; tentative D call: TRBD1 (5 bases). CDR1 is MGHDK and CDR2 is SYGVNS in the germline V gene. V was shortened by 6 bases and J by 6 bases, with 14 bases between the two germline ends. This CDR3 contains 13 residues. CDR3 coding DNA: TGTGCCAGCAGCCAGGGCGAGAGGAATGGCTACACCTTC. Its protein is CASSQGERNGYTF.

The rearrangement links TRBV6-5 to TRBJ1-2; TRBD1 matches at 9 bases. Germline CDR1 reads MNHEY; CDR2 reads SVGAGI. After removal of 5 bases from V and 3 bases from J, the junction contained 7 bases not matched to a gene. CDR3 length: 15 residues. CDR3 in DNA: TGTGCCAGCAGTAGATACAGGGGGCAAGACTATGGCTACACCTTC. Protein product: CASSRYRGQDYGYTF.

The chain couples TRBV11-2 to TRBJ2-7; D remains ambiguous. This CDR3 has 12 residues. Trimming shortened V by 5 bases and J by 9 bases, and 14 bases separated the two germline ends. Per germline, CDR1 SGHAT and CDR2 FQNNGV. Here the CDR3 reads CASSPVPEAQYF. Here the CDR3 DNA reads TGTGCCAGCAGCCCCGTTCCCGAAGCGCAGTACTTC.

The chain links TRBV15 to TRBJ1-2, with TRBD1 matching over 8 bases. Germline V gives CDR1 LNHNV, CDR2 YYDKDF (reference sequence). V was clipped by 9 bases and J by 4 bases; unmatched bases: 13. The CDR3 contains 15 residues. CDR3 in DNA: TGTGCCACTAGAAGCCGGACAGGGAAGGGCTATGGCTACACCTTC. Translation gives CATRSRTGKGYGYTF.

This clone has just one count. This rearrangement joins TRBV19 to TRBJ2-7; D ambiguous. Looked up from germline, CDR1 is LNHDA and CDR2 is SQIVND (reference sequence). This CDR3 comprises 15 residues. The germline V and J ends were trimmed by 3 bases and 3 bases, with 15 bases remaining between them. CDR3 bases: TGTGCCAGTAGTATTGATCGTACCCTAAACTACGAGCAGTACTTC. Encoded protein: CASSIDRTLNYEQYF.

This chain links TRBV2 with TRBJ1-2, with D tentatively TRBD1 (6 bases). The CDR3 has 13 residues. The V gene lost 5 bases and the J gene lost 9 bases, with 16 bases spanning the gap. The germline V gene encodes CDR1 SNHLY and CDR2 FYNNEI. The CDR3 reads CASSPDRLLSYTF. The CDR3 DNA is TGTGCCAGCAGTCCAGACAGGTTACTTAGCTACACCTTC. Complete variable domain (other parts from reference TRBV2 and TRBJ1-2): EPEVTQTPSHQVTQMGQEVILRCVPISNHLYFYWYRQILGQKVEFLVSFYNNEISEKSEIFDDQFSVERPDGSNFTLKIRSTKLEDSAMYFCASSPDRLLSYTFGSGTRLTVV.

This clone was seen a few times. The V call is TRBV7-9, the J call TRBJ2-3; 10 bases align to TRBD2. Germline CDR1 is SEHNR and CDR2 is FQNEAQ (reference sequence). The CDR3 length is 16 residues. After removal of 4 bases from V and 2 bases from J, the junction contained 6 bases not matched to a gene. CDR3 DNA sequence: TGTGCCAGCAGCTCCTTACTAGCGGGAAACACAGATACGCAGTATTTT. Amino acids: CASSSLLAGNTDTQYF.

The chain has TRBV6-2 or TRBV6-3 and TRBJ2-1, with TRBD1 identical over 8 bases. Germline CDR1 MNHEY, CDR2 SVGEGT. V trimming: 3 bases; J trimming: 5 bases; junction bases outside the gene matches: 9. The CDR3 contains 16 residues. CDR3 sequence: CASSYRPGQVNNEQFF. As DNA, the CDR3 is TGTGCCAGCAGTTATCGCCCGGGACAGGTTAACAATGAGCAGTTCTTC.

The chain joins TRBV7-8 to TRBJ1-5, with D maybe TRBD1 (5 bases). Trimming took off 1 base at V and 7 bases at J, with 8 bases between the two ends. The CDR3 totals 13 residues. The V gene's germline CDR1 is SGHVS and CDR2 FQNEAQ. The CDR3 DNA reads TGTGCCAGCAGCTTAGGCAGGGTCCAGCCCCAGCATTTT. Its protein product is CASSLGRVQPQHF.

V usage is TRBV28 and J usage is TRBJ1-6; D may be TRBD1 (5 bases). V lost 3 bases to trimming and J lost 7 bases, with 13 bases between them. Germline values: CDR1 MDHEN, CDR2 SYDVKM. This CDR3 contains 15 residues. The DNA for the CDR3 is TGTGCCAGCAGTTTCGGGGGGGGAGGAAATTCACCCCTCCACTTT. It translates to CASSFGGGGNSPLHF.

This clone was recorded once. The chain combines TRBV15 with TRBJ1-6, with D unclear. Looked up from germline, CDR1 is LNHNV and CDR2 is YYDKDF (reference sequence). The CDR3 totals 18 residues. Trimming left V 0 bases short and J 0 bases short, with 12 bases between. The CDR3 nucleotides read TGTGCCACCAGCAGAGAGGGAGGAAGGAGCTCCTATAATTCACCCCTCCACTTT. Residues: CATSREGGRSSYNSPLHF. The whole variable domain, remainder taken from reference TRBV15 and TRBJ1-6, is DAMVIQNPRYQVTQFGKPVTLSCSQTLNHNVMYWYQQKSSQAPKLLFHYYDKDFNNEADTPDNFQSRRPNTSFCFLDIRSPGLGDTAMYLCATSREGGRSSYNSPLHFGNGTRLTVT.

About this clone: An end of the junction differs from the germline gene, which may be a read error. The genes are TRBV28 and TRBJ2-7, with a possible D match to TRBD1 (6 bases). Germline CDR1 is MDHEN and CDR2 is SYDVKM. The CDR3 contains 15 residues. CDR3 DNA: TGTGCCAGCAGTGCCCCGGGACAAGGCTCCAACGAGCAGTACTTC. Residues: CASSAPGQGSNEQYF. Full variable domain (rest looked up from reference TRBV28 and TRBJ2-7): DVKVTQSSRYLVKRTGEKVFLECVQDMDHENMFWYRQDPGLGLRLIYFSYDVKMKEKGDIPEGYSVSREKKERFSLILESASTNQTSMYLCASSAPGQGSNEQYFGPGTRLTVT.